These 22 T cell receptor beta chains were sequenced from one sample in a study of T-cell reconstitution after alpha-beta-depleted transplantation in children. Construction of the TCRbeta library involved unique molecular identifiers. TCRdb processed the PCR reads anew with MiXCR; each CDR3 protein has one entry. The sample lists about 250,000 distinct CDR3 sequences, more than 20% occurring once. The sample here was PBMCs, mostly from graft donor cells, taken 360 days after TCRalphabeta/CD19-depleted stem cell transplant. All receptors come from a female patient aged 2 to 10 who had a stem cell transplant for congenital amegakaryocytic thrombocytopenia, so the T cells may come from the graft donor.

This clonotype was observed a handful of times. The V gene is TRBV18, the J gene TRBJ2-1, with 7 nucleotides matching TRBD1. J lost 1 base, V lost 6 bases, and 3 bases had no gene match. Looked up from germline, CDR1 is KGHSH and CDR2 is LQKENI. The CDR3 is made up of 14 amino acids. CDR3 sequence: CASSRTGSYNEQFF. The CDR3 DNA follows: TGTGCCAGCTCCCGGACAGGATCCTACAATGAGCAGTTCTTC.

The V gene is TRBV5-1, the J gene TRBJ2-1; 15 bases match TRBD2. The germline V gene has CDR1 SGHRS and CDR2 YFSETQ. The J segment lost 5 bases and the V segment lost 2 bases, leaving 8 bases of the junction unmatched. This CDR3 spans 18 amino acids. CDR3 amino acids: CASSLRPRTSGGDNEQFF. In nucleotides, the CDR3 is TGCGCCAGCAGCTTAAGACCTAGGACTAGCGGGGGGGACAATGAGCAGTTCTTC.

The sample holds many counts of this clonotype. The V call is TRBV24-1, the J call TRBJ2-3, with 9 bases lining up with TRBD2. The V gene end was trimmed by 5 bases and the J gene end by 0 bases; junction bases not matched to a gene: 2. CDR3 length equals 15 residues. Germline-derived CDR1 and CDR2 are KGHDR and SFDVKD. CDR3 sequence reads: CATSGTSDSTDTQYF. The CDR3 region has the DNA TGTGCCACCAGTGGGACTAGCGATAGCACAGATACGCAGTATTTT.

The CDR3 here is CASSLESTSLTDTQYF. The DNA for the CDR3 is TGTGCCAGCAGCTTGGAATCGACTAGTCTCACAGATACGCAGTATTTT. J is TRBJ2-3 and V is TRBV7-6; D might be TRBD2 (6 bases). The CDR3 extends over 16 amino acids. V lost 3 bases, J lost 2 bases, and 15 bases lay in between. Germline CDR1 and CDR2: SGHVS and FNYEAQ.

J is TRBJ2-7 and V is TRBV25-1; D is undetermined. Germline V gene lookup returns CDR1 MGHDK and CDR2 SYGVNS. This CDR3 has 14 amino acids. Trimming pared 2 bases from V and 0 bases from J, leaving 8 bases between. CDR3: CASSETGTSYEQYF. CDR3 nucleotides: TGTGCCAGCAGTGAAACTGGCACCTCCTACGAGCAGTACTTC.

J is TRBJ2-1 and V is TRBV4-1, with 10 bases aligning to TRBD2. Germline CDR1 and CDR2: MGHRA and YSYEKL. Germline trimming cut 1 base from V and 7 bases from J; bases unmatched to any gene: 7. This CDR3 has 16 residues. CDR3 sequence reads: CASSQVGAGGANEQFF. The CDR3 bases are TGCGCCAGCAGCCAAGTGGGAGCGGGGGGGGCGAATGAGCAGTTCTTC.

This clonotype was seen a few times. V is TRBV4-1 and J is TRBJ1-1, with D possibly being TRBD1 (5 bases). Germline assignment: CDR1 MGHRA and CDR2 YSYEKL. Trimming shortened V by 0 bases and J by 3 bases, and 11 bases separated the two germline ends. The CDR3 totals 15 residues. CDR3 DNA sequence: TGCGCCAGCAGCCAAGAACGCGGACACTACACTGAAGCTTTCTTT. The encoded protein is CASSQERGHYTEAFF.

This clonotype was seen just once. A junction boundary mismatches the germline segment, possibly from a read error. The CDR3 region has the DNA TGTGCCAGCAGCTCTAGCGGGAGAATGTACGAGCTGTACTTC. Translating gives CASSSSGRMYELYF. The chain couples TRBV7-2 to TRBJ2-7; 10 bases are a match to TRBD2. Germline V gene data show CDR1 as SGHTA and CDR2 as FQGNSA. The CDR3 spans 14 residues.

The sample holds many counts of this clonotype. The chain couples TRBV12-3 or TRBV12-4 to TRBJ2-7, with D uncertain. The CDR3 runs 11 residues. Trimming removed 6 bases at V and 3 bases at J, with 6 bases between. The CDR3 loop is CASRLRYEQYF. Here the CDR3 DNA reads TGTGCCAGCAGGTTACGCTACGAGCAGTACTTC.

This rearrangement joins TRBV6-4 to TRBJ2-3; the D gene is possibly TRBD2 (5 bases). Germline CDR1 and CDR2: MRHNA and SNTAGT. Between the trimmed V and J ends, which lost 3 bases and 7 bases, there was a span of 14 bases. The CDR3 length is 14 residues. The CDR3 loop is CASSEGPTGNTQYF. CDR3 in DNA: TGTGCCAGCAGTGAAGGGCCCACGGGAAATACGCAGTATTTT.

This clonotype was found a few times. V is TRBV6-2 or TRBV6-3 and J is TRBJ2-1; no clear D. V lost 0 bases and J 4 bases, leaving 7 bases between the germline ends. This CDR3 is 14 amino acids long. Germline loops: CDR1 MNHEY, CDR2 SVGEGT. The CDR3 reads CASSYSPGYNEQFF. Written as DNA, the CDR3 is TGTGCCAGCAGTTACTCCCCCGGATACAATGAGCAGTTCTTC.

The CDR3 region is CASNEAGGGNEQFF. The CDR3 bases are TGTGCCAGCAACGAAGCGGGGGGTGGAAATGAGCAGTTCTTC. The V call is TRBV2, the J call TRBJ2-1; 9 bases match TRBD2. CDR3 length: 14 residues. The germline CDR1 and CDR2 sequences are SNHLY and FYNNEI. The junction had 8 bases not matched to a gene; V was cut back by 7 bases and J by 7 bases.

This clonotype appeared a few times. This rearrangement joins TRBV12-3 or TRBV12-4 to TRBJ2-3; 8 bases line up with TRBD1. The CDR3 loop spans 15 amino acids. Trimming cost V 6 bases and J 3 bases; bases outside gene matches: 8. The CDR3 DNA sequence: TGTGCCAGCAGCCACACAGGGACAGGTACAGATACGCAGTATTTT. Its translation is CASSHTGTGTDTQYF.

This chain's CDR3 is CASSSNQGLNEQFF. CDR3 DNA sequence: TGTGCCAGCAGCTCCAACCAGGGGCTGAATGAGCAGTTCTTC. The V gene is TRBV7-9, the J gene TRBJ2-1, with D possibly being TRBD1 (6 bases). This CDR3 is built from 14 residues. Germline V CDR1 and CDR2: SEHNR, FQNEAQ (reference sequence). Trimming pared 4 bases from V and 7 bases from J, leaving 14 bases between.

This clonotype was detected a few times. V usage is TRBV2 and J usage is TRBJ2-2, with TRBD2 matching 12 bases. V lost 2 bases and J lost 7; bases outside the gene matches: 2. Looked up from germline, CDR1 is SNHLY and CDR2 is FYNNEI. This CDR3 comprises 15 residues. The DNA of the CDR3 is TGTGCCAGCAGTGAACCTAGCGGGAGGGACGGGGAGCTGTTTTTT. This codes for CASSEPSGRDGELFF.

The rearrangement uses TRBV9 and TRBJ2-7; 14 bases line up with TRBD2. The CDR3 sequence is 15 residues long. CDR1 and CDR2 from the germline V gene are SGDLS and YYNGEE. V was clipped by 3 bases and J by 5 bases; unmatched bases: 4. CDR3 bases: TGTGCCAGCAGCGCCACGGGACTAGCGGGAGACGAGCAGTACTTC. Its translation is CASSATGLAGDEQYF.

The genes are TRBV6-1 and TRBJ1-5; 7 positions match TRBD1. CDR1 is MNHNS, CDR2 SASEGT, per germline. The CDR3 extends over 13 amino acids. The V segment lost 6 bases and the J segment 11 bases; nucleotides outside the gene matches: 10. CDR3 protein: CASRQQPTGTQHF. CDR3 coding DNA: TGTGCCAGCAGGCAACAGCCGACAGGGACCCAGCATTTT.

The chain has TRBV6-1 and TRBJ2-7; D may be TRBD1 (6 bases). CDR1 is MNHNS, CDR2 SASEGT, per germline. V lost 6 bases and J lost 4, with 19 bases in between. CDR3 length: 15 residues. The CDR3 DNA reads TGTGCCAGCAGACCGTCCTCCGACAGGAAATACGAGCAGTACTTC. It specifies CASRPSSDRKYEQYF.

This chain uses TRBV7-9 with TRBJ1-5; 8 bases are shared with TRBD1. In germline, CDR1 is SEHNR, CDR2 FQNEAQ (reference sequence). Trimming at V came to 1 base and at J to 7 bases, leaving 6 bases not matched to a gene. This CDR3 has 15 amino acids. The CDR3 loop reads CASSLGTGYGQPQHF. The CDR3 region has the DNA TGTGCCAGCAGCTTAGGGACAGGGTATGGGCAGCCCCAGCATTTT.

This chain connects TRBV5-5 to TRBJ2-2, with 7 bases aligning to TRBD1. With 0 bases clipped from V and 8 bases from J, the junction kept 10 bases outside the gene matches. This CDR3 spans 16 amino acids. From germline, CDR1 is SGHKS and CDR2 YYEKEE (reference sequence). The CDR3 DNA is TGTGCCAGCAGCTTGGACCCGGGACAGAGGGTAGGGGAGCTGTTTTTT. Its translation: CASSLDPGQRVGELFF.

This clonotype was recorded many times. V is TRBV7-9 and J is TRBJ2-1, with 11 bases that match TRBD1. Germline values: CDR1 SEHNR, CDR2 FQNEAQ (reference sequence). Losses at the gene ends were 6 bases for V and 7 bases for J; bases not matched to a gene: 8. The CDR3 loop spans 15 amino acids. The CDR3 is CASSLDRGRLNEQFF. The CDR3 DNA follows: TGTGCCAGCAGTTTGGACAGGGGGCGCTTAAATGAGCAGTTCTTC. The full variable domain, its missing parts supplied by reference TRBV7-9 and TRBJ2-1, is DTGVSQNPRHKITKRGQNVTFRCDPISEHNRLYWYRQTLGQGPEFLTYFQNEAQLEKSRLLSDRFSAERPKGSFSTLEIQRTEQGDSAMYLCASSLDRGRLNEQFFGPGTRLTVL.

The rearrangement links TRBV28 to TRBJ1-1; D is undetermined. Germline V gives CDR1 MDHEN, CDR2 SYDVKM. There are 12 residues in the CDR3. Between the trimmed V and J ends, which lost 6 bases and 8 bases, there was a span of 13 bases. The chain's CDR3 is CASSSLPNEAFF. The CDR3 nucleotides are TGTGCCAGCAGCTCACTCCCGAACGAAGCTTTCTTT. Full variable domain (rest looked up from reference TRBV28 and TRBJ1-1): DVKVTQSSRYLVKRTGEKVFLECVQDMDHENMFWYRQDPGLGLRLIYFSYDVKMKEKGDIPEGYSVSREKKERFSLILESASTNQTSMYLCASSSLPNEAFFGQGTRLTVV.